Listed below are T cell receptor beta chains from one sample, sequenced in a study of cytomegalovirus exposure and HLA in healthy donors. Generated by immunoSEQ multiplex PCR, the TCRdb table keeps only in-frame clones and is missing some. The profile covers around 170,000 clones, with around 78% appearing a single time and 3% to 3.5% taken by the ten largest. The sequenced material came from PBMCs. The receptors stem from a woman aged 45 to 65 in good health and CMV-seropositive. Each CDR3 is given with its conserved first and last residue. A D gene is named only where the DNA matches it firmly. Not all rows give a size; the values are once, few, many and, for expanded clones, a class.

j_call	clone_size	v_call	d_call	cdr3_nt	cdr3_aa
TRBJ2-5	.	TRBV4-3	TRBD1	TGCGCCAGCAGCCAACTCCTCCGGACAGGCCCCATCCAAGAGACCCAGTACTTC	CASSQLLRTGPIQETQYF
TRBJ1-4	.	TRBV30	TRBD1	TGTGCCTGGAGGGGCCTAAAAGGGGGCTGGGAGGAAAAACTGTTTTTT	CAWRGLKGGWEEKLFF
TRBJ2-2	few	TRBV19	TRBD1	TGTGCCAGTAGTCGGACAGGGGGACCCTCCGGGGAGCTGTTTTTT	CASSRTGGPSGELFF
TRBJ2-7	.	TRBV5-1	.	TGCGCCAGCAGCTTCCTAGGGGACTCCTACGAGCAGTACTTC	CASSFLGDSYEQYF
TRBJ2-1	.	TRBV11-3	TRBD2	TGTGCCAGCAGCTTAACGGTGCGGGGGATGCAGTTCTTC	CASSLTVRGMQFF
TRBJ2-3	.	TRBV29-1	TRBD1	TGCAGCGTTCAGAGTGCCGGGCGGACAGGGATGAAGACAGATACGCAGTATTTT	CSVQSAGRTGMKTDTQYF
TRBJ1-1	.	TRBV6-5	TRBD1	TGTGCCAGCAGCAAGGACAGGATGAACACTGAAGCTTTCTTT	CASSKDRMNTEAFF
TRBJ2-3	.	TRBV10-3	TRBD2	TGTGCCATCTCTAGCGGGGGCACAGATACGCAGTATTTT	CAISSGGTDTQYF
TRBJ2-6	.	TRBV4-3	.	TGCGCCAGCAGTCCCGGGGGAATTGGGGCCAACGTCCTGACTTTC	CASSPGGIGANVLTF
TRBJ2-7	.	TRBV28	TRBD1	TGTGCCAGCAGTCAAATGACAGGGGATGGAGTTTACGAGCAGTACTTC	CASSQMTGDGVYEQYF
TRBJ2-2	.	TRBV5-1	TRBD2	TGCGCCAGCAGTCCTATGGGACTAGCGAACACCGGGGAGCTGTTTTTT	CASSPMGLANTGELFF
TRBJ2-3	many	TRBV5-6	TRBD2	TGTGCCAGCAGCCTGGGACTAGCGGGTCGCCCAGATACGCAGTATTTT	CASSLGLAGRPDTQYF
TRBJ1-1	.	TRBV10-2	TRBD1	TGCGCCAGCAGTGAGTCAGGGAGCAGGGGGGACACTGAAGCTTTCTTT	CASSESGSRGDTEAFF
TRBJ2-5	few	TRBV15	.	TGTGCCACCAGCAGAGATCGGGAGACCCAGTACTTC	CATSRDRETQYF
TRBJ2-2	.	TRBV5-4	TRBD1	TGTGCCAGCAGCTTTAGACAGGGGGGAACCGGGGAGCTGTTTTTT	CASSFRQGGTGELFF
TRBJ1-4	.	TRBV5-4	.	TGTGCCAGCACCCGGGAGGGAGGACCAACTAATGAAAAACTGTTTTTT	CASTREGGPTNEKLFF
TRBJ1-2	few	TRBV5-1	.	TGCGCCAGCAGCTTGGCCGAGGCCAACTATGGCTACACCTTC	CASSLAEANYGYTF
TRBJ2-1	.	TRBV13	.	TGTGCCAGCCGTGTGAGGGAGAGTACGAATGAGCAGTTCTTC	CASRVRESTNEQFF
TRBJ2-2	.	TRBV9	TRBD2	TGTGCCAGCAGCGTAAGGCGGGAGAACGGGGAGCTGTTTTTT	CASSVRRENGELFF
TRBJ2-7	once	TRBV6-6	TRBD1	TGTGCCAGCAGTTACTCCGGGACAGGGAGTAATTACGAGCAGTACTTC	CASSYSGTGSNYEQYF
TRBJ2-1	.	TRBV9	TRBD2	TGTGCCAGCAGCGTAGATCCCTTAGGCGGGGGGGCGTATAATGAGCAGTTCTTC	CASSVDPLGGGAYNEQFF
TRBJ2-7	.	TRBV6-6	.	TGTGCCAGCAGTGCCGACAGAACCTACGAGCAGTACTTC	CASSADRTYEQYF
TRBJ2-6	few	TRBV30	.	TGTGCCCACATCCACTCTGGGGCCAACGTCCTGACTTTC	CAHIHSGANVLTF
TRBJ2-1	.	TRBV7-2	.	TGTGCCAGCAGCTTAGGTAGCGGCTACTACAATGAGCAGTTCTTC	CASSLGSGYYNEQFF
TRBJ2-7	.	TRBV6-6	TRBD1	TGTGCCAGCACCTCCCGTGGACAGGGCTTGTACGAGCAGTACTTC	CASTSRGQGLYEQYF
TRBJ2-1	once	TRBV2	TRBD2	TGTGCCAGCACAGGACTAGCGGGAGAGTCTGAGCAGTTCTTC	CASTGLAGESEQFF
TRBJ2-1	.	TRBV18	TRBD2	TGTGCCAGCTCTTGGACTAGCGGGACCTCCTACAATGAGCAGTTCTTC	CASSWTSGTSYNEQFF
TRBJ1-2	.	TRBV19	.	TGTGCCAGTAGTATCGGGTTCGGTAGGTCCGTCGCCTATGGCTACACCTTC	CASSIGFGRSVAYGYTF
TRBJ1-5	.	TRBV30	.	TGTGCCTGGAGTGCATCGGCGGATCAGCCCCAGCATTTT	CAWSASADQPQHF
TRBJ1-1	.	TRBV5-4	.	TGTGCCAGCAGCCGACGGACAAGCACTGAAGCTTTCTTT	CASSRRTSTEAFF
TRBJ2-6	.	TRBV27	.	TGTGCCAGCAGTATATTACCTACTAGGGCTGGGGCCAACGTCCTGACTTTC	CASSILPTRAGANVLTF
TRBJ2-5	.	TRBV7-9	.	TGTGCCAGCAGCCCCCGCAGGGCTCAAGAGACCCAGTACTTC	CASSPRRAQETQYF
TRBJ1-1	.	TRBV5-6	.	TGTGCCAGCAGCTTGGGAGGGGGGGGGAACACTGAAGCTTTCTTT	CASSLGGGGNTEAFF
TRBJ2-1	.	TRBV9	TRBD2	TGTGCCAGCAGCTTAAGACGCGGGAGTGACGCCAATGAGCAGTTCTTC	CASSLRRGSDANEQFF
TRBJ1-1	.	TRBV6-6	.	TGTGCCAGCAGTTCTCTCGGGATCTTCATGAACACTGAAGCTTTCTTT	CASSSLGIFMNTEAFF
TRBJ1-5	.	TRBV18	.	TGTGCCAGCTCACCAGGAGGAAATCAGCCCCAGCATTTT	CASSPGGNQPQHF
TRBJ2-3	.	TRBV7-2	.	TGTGCCAGCAGCTTAGATAGGAGCGCAGATACGCAGTATTTT	CASSLDRSADTQYF
TRBJ1-6	.	TRBV2	.	TGTGCCAGCAGTGCTGGGGGCGGATCACCCCTCCACTTT	CASSAGGGSPLHF
TRBJ2-3	.	TRBV7-2	TRBD2	TGTGCCAGCACCCTTCGAAGAGCGGGAGTTGGTGATACGCAGTATTTT	CASTLRRAGVGDTQYF
TRBJ1-1	.	TRBV7-2	TRBD1	TGTGCCAGCAGCTTAAGAGGGGGCGCTAGGGACACTGAAGCTTTCTTT	CASSLRGGARDTEAFF
TRBJ1-6	once	TRBV27	.	TGTGCCAGCAGTTTTACAGGGAATTCACCCCTCCACTTT	CASSFTGNSPLHF
TRBJ2-7	.	TRBV28	.	TGTGCCAGCAGTTTGATCCACGCGGGCGAGCAGTACTTC	CASSLIHAGEQYF
TRBJ2-7	few	TRBV6-4	TRBD1	TGTGCCAGCAGCCGGGACAGAAATTCCTACGAGCAGTACTTC	CASSRDRNSYEQYF
TRBJ1-1	few	TRBV5-1	.	TGCGCCAGCAGGGCCAGGTGGGGGGGCTCGAACACTGAAGCTTTCTTT	CASRARWGGSNTEAFF